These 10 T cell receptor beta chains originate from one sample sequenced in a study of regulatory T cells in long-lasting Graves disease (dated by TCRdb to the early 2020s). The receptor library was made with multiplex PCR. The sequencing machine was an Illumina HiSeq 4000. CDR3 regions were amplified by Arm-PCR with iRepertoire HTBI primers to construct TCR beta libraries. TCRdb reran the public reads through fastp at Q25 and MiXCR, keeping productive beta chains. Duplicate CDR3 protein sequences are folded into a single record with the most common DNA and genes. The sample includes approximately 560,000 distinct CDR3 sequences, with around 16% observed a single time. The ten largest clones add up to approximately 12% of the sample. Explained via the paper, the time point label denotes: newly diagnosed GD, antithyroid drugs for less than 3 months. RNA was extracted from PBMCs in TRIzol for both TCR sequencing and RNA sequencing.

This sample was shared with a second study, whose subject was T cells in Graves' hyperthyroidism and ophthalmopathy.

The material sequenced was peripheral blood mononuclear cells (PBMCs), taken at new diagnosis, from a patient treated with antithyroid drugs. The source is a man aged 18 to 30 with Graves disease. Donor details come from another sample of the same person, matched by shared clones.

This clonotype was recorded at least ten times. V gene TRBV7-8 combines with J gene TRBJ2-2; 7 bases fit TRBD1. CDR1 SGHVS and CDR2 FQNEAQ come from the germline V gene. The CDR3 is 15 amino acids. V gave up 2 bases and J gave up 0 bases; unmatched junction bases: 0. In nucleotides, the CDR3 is TGTGCCAGCAGCTTACAGGGGGCGAACACCGGGGAGCTGTTTTTT. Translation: CASSLQGANTGELFF.

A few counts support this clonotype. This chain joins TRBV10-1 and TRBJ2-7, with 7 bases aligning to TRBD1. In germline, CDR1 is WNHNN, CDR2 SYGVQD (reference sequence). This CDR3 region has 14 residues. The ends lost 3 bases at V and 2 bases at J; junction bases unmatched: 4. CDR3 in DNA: TGCGCCAGCAGTGACCGACAGGGCCCCTACGAGCAGTACTTC. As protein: CASSDRQGPYEQYF.

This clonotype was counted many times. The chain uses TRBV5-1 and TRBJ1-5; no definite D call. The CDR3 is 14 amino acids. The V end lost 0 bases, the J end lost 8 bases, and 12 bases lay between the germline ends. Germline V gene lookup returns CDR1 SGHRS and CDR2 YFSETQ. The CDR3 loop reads CASSLVPRGEPQHF. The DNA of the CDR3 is TGCGCCAGCAGCTTGGTACCGCGGGGAGAGCCCCAGCATTTT.

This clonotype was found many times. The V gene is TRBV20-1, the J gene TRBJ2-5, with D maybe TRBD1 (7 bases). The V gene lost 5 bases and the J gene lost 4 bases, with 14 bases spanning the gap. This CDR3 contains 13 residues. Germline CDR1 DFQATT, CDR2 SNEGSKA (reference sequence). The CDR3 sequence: CSAVKEGAETQYF. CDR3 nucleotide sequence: TGCAGTGCTGTTAAGGAGGGGGCAGAGACCCAGTACTTC.

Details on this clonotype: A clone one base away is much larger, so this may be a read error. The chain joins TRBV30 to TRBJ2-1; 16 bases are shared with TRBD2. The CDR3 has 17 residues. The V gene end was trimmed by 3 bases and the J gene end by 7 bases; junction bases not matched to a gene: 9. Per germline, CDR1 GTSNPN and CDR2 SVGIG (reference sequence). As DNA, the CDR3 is TGTGCCTGGAGACGAGGGACTAGCGGGAGGGCCCGGAATGAGCAGTTCTTC. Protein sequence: CAWRRGTSGRARNEQFF.

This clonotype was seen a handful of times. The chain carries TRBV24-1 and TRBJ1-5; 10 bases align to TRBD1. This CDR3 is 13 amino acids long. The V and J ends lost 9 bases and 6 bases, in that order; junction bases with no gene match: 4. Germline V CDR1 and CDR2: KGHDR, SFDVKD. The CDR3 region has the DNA TGTGCCACCCGGGACAGGGGAGGTCAGCCCCAGCATTTT. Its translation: CATRDRGGQPQHF.

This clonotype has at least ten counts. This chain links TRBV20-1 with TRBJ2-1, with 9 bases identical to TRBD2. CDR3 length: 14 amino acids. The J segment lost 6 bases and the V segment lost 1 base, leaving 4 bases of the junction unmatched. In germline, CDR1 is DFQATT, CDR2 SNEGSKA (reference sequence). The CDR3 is CSARVAGGPNEQFF. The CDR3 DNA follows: TGCAGTGCTAGAGTGGCGGGAGGGCCCAATGAGCAGTTCTTC.

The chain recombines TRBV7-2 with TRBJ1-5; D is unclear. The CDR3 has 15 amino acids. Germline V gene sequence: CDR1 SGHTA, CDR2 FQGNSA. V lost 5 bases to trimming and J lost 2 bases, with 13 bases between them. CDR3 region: CASSTGSWGNQPQHF. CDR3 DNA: TGTGCCAGCAGCACTGGGTCTTGGGGCAATCAGCCCCAGCATTTT.

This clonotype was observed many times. For the CDR3, the DNA is TGTGCCTGGAGTGGGGGGATTGTGAACACTGAAGCTTTCTTT. As protein: CAWSGGIVNTEAFF. The chain is built from TRBV30 and TRBJ1-1; D possibly corresponds to TRBD1 (5 bases). V lost 1 base to trimming and J lost 0 bases, with 9 bases between them. Germline lookup yields CDR1 GTSNPN and CDR2 SVGIG (reference sequence). The CDR3 spans 14 residues.

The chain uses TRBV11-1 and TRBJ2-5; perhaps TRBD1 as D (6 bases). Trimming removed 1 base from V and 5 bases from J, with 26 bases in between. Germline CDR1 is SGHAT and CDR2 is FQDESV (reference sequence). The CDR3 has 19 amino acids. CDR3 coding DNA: TGTGCCAGCAGCTTAGTAGACGTCTCGGACGGGACATATGGGGAGACCCAGTACTTC. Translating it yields CASSLVDVSDGTYGETQYF.